A selection of T cell receptor beta chains follows, all from one sample in a study of regulatory T cells in long-lasting Graves disease. TCRdb called the multiplex PCR reads again in MiXCR, with one record for every CDR3 protein. In the table there are around 450,000 distinct CDR3 sequences, roughly 21% of which are singletons. The specimen was peripheral blood mononuclear cells (PBMCs), collected when the disease was refractory, from a patient treated with antithyroid drugs. The receptor source for this set is a female donor with Graves disease. Both conserved end residues are part of each CDR3. A D gene is named only where the DNA matches it firmly. Clone size is shown for a subset of rows, as once, few, many or a class of expanded clone.

J: TRBJ2-2; size: NA; V: TRBV9; D: NA; CDR3: CASSVAWVGEGTGELFF; DNA: TGTGCCAGCAGCGTAGCTTGGGTGGGAGAGGGCACCGGGGAGCTGTTTTTT
J: TRBJ1-2; size: many; V: TRBV5-5; D: NA; CDR3: CASSSSGVGSGYTF; DNA: TGTGCCAGCAGCTCGTCCGGGGTTGGGAGTGGCTACACCTTC
J: TRBJ2-7; size: few; V: TRBV5-4; D: NA; CDR3: CASSLVSGILHEQYF; DNA: TGTGCCAGCAGCTTGGTGTCAGGGATTCTTCACGAGCAGTACTTC
J: TRBJ2-5; size: NA; V: TRBV18; D: NA; CDR3: CASSKQETQYF; DNA: TGTGCCAGCTCTAAACAAGAGACCCAGTACTTC
J: TRBJ1-1; size: many; V: TRBV15; D: TRBD1; CDR3: CATSRDRGLNTEAFF; DNA: TGTGCCACCAGCAGGGACAGGGGGCTGAACACTGAAGCTTTCTTT
J: TRBJ1-4; size: many; V: TRBV28; D: TRBD1; CDR3: CASSGGTGTTNEKLFF; DNA: TGTGCCAGCAGTGGTGGGACAGGGACAACTAATGAAAAACTGTTTTTT
J: TRBJ1-1; size: many; V: TRBV19; D: NA; CDR3: CASSIGPMNTEAFF; DNA: TGTGCCAGTAGTATCGGACCCATGAACACTGAAGCTTTCTTT
J: TRBJ1-2; size: many; V: TRBV7-6; D: NA; CDR3: CASRAREGYGYTF; DNA: TGTGCCAGCAGAGCGAGGGAGGGCTATGGCTACACCTTC
J: TRBJ2-6; size: once; V: TRBV9; D: NA; CDR3: CASSNSARQRNSGANVLTF; DNA: TGTGCCAGCAGCAACTCAGCGCGACAGCGAAACTCTGGGGCCAACGTCCTGACTTTC
J: TRBJ2-2; size: few; V: TRBV28; D: NA; CDR3: CASSSNSWASRNTGELFF; DNA: TGTGCCAGCAGTTCAAACAGTTGGGCCTCTAGAAACACCGGGGAGCTGTTTTTT
J: TRBJ1-4; size: many; V: TRBV7-9; D: NA; CDR3: CASTPGTKLFF; DNA: TGTGCCAGCACCCCAGGCACAAAACTGTTTTTT
J: TRBJ1-4; size: few; V: TRBV28; D: NA; CDR3: CASSHGGGNNEKLFF; DNA: TGTGCCAGCAGCCACGGGGGGGGGAATAATGAAAAACTGTTTTTT
J: TRBJ2-3; size: once; V: TRBV5-1; D: NA; CDR3: CASSSQWGDTDSQYF; DNA: TGCGCCAGCAGCTCCCAGTGGGGGGACACAGATTCGCAGTATTTT
J: TRBJ2-5; size: NA; V: TRBV12-3/TRBV12-4; D: TRBD2; CDR3: CASSFPGRETLYF; DNA: TGTGCCAGCAGTTTTCCGGGGAGGGAGACCCTGTACTTC
J: TRBJ1-6; size: many; V: TRBV27; D: NA; CDR3: CASSLRGANSPLHF; DNA: TGTGCCAGCAGCTTAAGAGGGGCTAATTCACCCCTCCACTTT
J: TRBJ1-2; size: many; V: TRBV6-1; D: TRBD1; CDR3: CASSDTGDGYTF; DNA: TGTGCCAGCAGCGATACAGGGGATGGCTACACCTTC
J: TRBJ1-6; size: NA; V: TRBV12-3/TRBV12-4; D: NA; CDR3: CASSQWPNSPLHF; DNA: TGTGCCAGCAGTCAGTGGCCGAATTCACCCCTCCACTTT
J: TRBJ1-1; size: few; V: TRBV11-2; D: TRBD1; CDR3: CASSFMGQGLAFF; DNA: TGTGCCAGCAGCTTTATGGGACAGGGGCTGGCTTTCTTT
J: TRBJ1-5; size: many; V: TRBV2; D: TRBD1; CDR3: CASSSTGGWGGNQPQHF; DNA: TGTGCCAGCAGTTCGACAGGGGGCTGGGGTGGCAATCAGCCCCAGCATTTT
J: TRBJ1-1; size: NA; V: TRBV5-6; D: NA; CDR3: CASSLGYKEAFF; DNA: TGTGCCAGCAGCTTGGGGTACAAAGAAGCTTTCTTT
J: TRBJ2-4; size: many; V: TRBV28; D: NA; CDR3: CASSSPTLAKNIQYF; DNA: TGTGCCAGCAGTTCCCCCACTCTAGCCAAAAACATTCAGTACTTC
J: TRBJ2-7; size: few; V: TRBV20-1; D: NA; CDR3: CSVRPGSGTYEQYF; DNA: TGCAGTGTACGTCCGGGCTCCGGGACCTACGAGCAGTACTTC
J: TRBJ2-5; size: many; V: TRBV28; D: NA; CDR3: CASRFEGGARETQYF; DNA: TGTGCCAGCAGATTCGAGGGGGGGGCGCGTGAGACCCAGTACTTC
J: TRBJ1-1; size: NA; V: TRBV4-1; D: NA; CDR3: CASSQDPRGTEAFF; DNA: TGCGCCAGCAGCCAGGACCCCCGTGGGACTGAAGCTTTCTTT
J: TRBJ2-1; size: NA; V: TRBV28; D: TRBD2; CDR3: CASSWGTSGALGDEQFF; DNA: TGTGCCAGCAGTTGGGGGACTAGCGGGGCCCTGGGCGATGAGCAGTTCTTC
J: TRBJ1-6; size: many; V: TRBV2; D: NA; CDR3: CASRRYMFNSPLHF; DNA: TGTGCCAGCAGGAGGTACATGTTCAATTCACCCCTCCACTTT
J: TRBJ2-3; size: NA; V: TRBV9; D: NA; CDR3: CASSVERNTDTQYF; DNA: TGTGCCAGCAGCGTAGAGAGGAACACAGATACGCAGTATTTT
J: TRBJ2-5; size: NA; V: TRBV11-2; D: NA; CDR3: CASSLDPSRAWETQYF; DNA: TGTGCCAGCAGCTTAGACCCCAGCCGGGCATGGGAGACCCAGTACTTC
J: TRBJ1-1; size: NA; V: TRBV10-3; D: NA; CDR3: CAISEGSANTEAFF; DNA: TGTGCCATCAGTGAGGGAAGCGCGAACACTGAAGCTTTCTTT
J: TRBJ2-7; size: NA; V: TRBV11-1; D: NA; CDR3: CASSSWTETYEQYF; DNA: TGTGCCAGCAGCTCTTGGACAGAGACCTACGAGCAGTACTTC
J: TRBJ1-4; size: few; V: TRBV7-2; D: NA; CDR3: CASSPGAAGHEKLFF; DNA: TGTGCCAGCAGCCCAGGGGCGGCAGGGCACGAAAAACTGTTTTTT
J: TRBJ2-2; size: NA; V: TRBV12-3/TRBV12-4; D: TRBD2; CDR3: CASRLLAGGGTGELFF; DNA: TGTGCCAGCAGGTTACTAGCGGGAGGCGGGACCGGGGAGCTGTTTTTT
J: TRBJ1-4; size: NA; V: TRBV7-9; D: NA; CDR3: CASSLGEGNEKLFF; DNA: TGTGCCAGCAGCCTAGGAGAGGGTAATGAAAAACTGTTTTTT
J: TRBJ1-1; size: many; V: TRBV19; D: TRBD1; CDR3: CASSGDRGRKNTEAFF; DNA: TGTGCCAGTAGTGGGGACAGGGGAAGGAAGAACACTGAAGCTTTCTTT
J: TRBJ2-7; size: NA; V: TRBV12-3/TRBV12-4; D: TRBD2; CDR3: CASSPNHLAGKNTGEQYF; DNA: TGTGCCAGCAGCCCTAACCACCTAGCGGGAAAGAACACCGGGGAGCAGTACTTC
J: TRBJ1-1; size: NA; V: TRBV19; D: NA; CDR3: CASSIGGGMGTEAFF; DNA: TGTGCCAGTAGTATTGGGGGGGGGATGGGGACTGAAGCTTTCTTT
J: TRBJ2-7; size: NA; V: TRBV11-2; D: NA; CDR3: CASSPKRGAGSYEQYF; DNA: TGTGCCAGCAGCCCAAAAAGGGGGGCTGGCTCCTACGAGCAGTACTTC
J: TRBJ2-2; size: many; V: TRBV29-1; D: TRBD1; CDR3: CSVGQGTGELFF; DNA: TGCAGCGTTGGACAGGGAACCGGGGAGCTGTTTTTT
J: TRBJ1-1; size: NA; V: TRBV5-5; D: NA; CDR3: CASSLYRAQAQNTEAFF; DNA: TGTGCCAGCAGCCTCTACCGAGCCCAGGCCCAGAACACTGAAGCTTTCTTT
J: TRBJ1-2; size: once; V: TRBV5-1; D: TRBD1; CDR3: CTSSLEAGGAGYGYTF; DNA: TGCACCAGCAGCTTGGAAGCAGGGGGCGCGGGCTATGGCTACACCTTC
J: TRBJ2-3; size: NA; V: TRBV28; D: NA; CDR3: CASSLGDGRKSTDTQYF; DNA: TGTGCCAGCAGTTTAGGGGACGGACGGAAAAGCACAGATACGCAGTATTTT
J: TRBJ1-4; size: few; V: TRBV5-8; D: NA; CDR3: CASSFGNGAGEKLFF; DNA: TGTGCCAGCAGCTTCGGGAATGGAGCGGGTGAAAAACTGTTTTTT
J: TRBJ2-7; size: NA; V: TRBV6-1; D: NA; CDR3: CATLRQDSYEQYF; DNA: TGTGCCACCCTTAGACAGGACTCCTACGAGCAGTACTTC
J: TRBJ2-7; size: NA; V: TRBV10-3; D: NA; CDR3: CAISESGGSSYEQYF; DNA: TGTGCCATCAGTGAGTCGGGGGGCAGCTCCTACGAGCAGTACTTC
J: TRBJ1-1; size: few; V: TRBV7-3; D: NA; CDR3: CASSLWGDRMNTEAFF; DNA: TGTGCCAGCAGCTTATGGGGCGACCGGATGAACACTGAAGCTTTCTTT
J: TRBJ1-4; size: few; V: TRBV20-1; D: TRBD1; CDR3: CSALPTGSFEKLFF; DNA: TGCAGTGCCCTCCCGACAGGGAGTTTTGAAAAACTGTTTTTT
J: TRBJ2-7; size: many; V: TRBV19; D: TRBD2; CDR3: CASRGSGSKYEQYF; DNA: TGTGCCAGTAGAGGTAGCGGGAGTAAGTACGAGCAGTACTTC
J: TRBJ2-1; size: NA; V: TRBV7-2; D: NA; CDR3: CASSLGFGVNNEQFF; DNA: TGTGCCAGCAGCTTAGGCTTCGGGGTTAACAATGAGCAGTTCTTC